This T cell receptor (beta chain) was retrieved from a study of T cell repertoires in cytomegalovirus infection. Study overall: Through public TCR beta signatures, both CMV infection and matching HLA type were indicated.

TCRdb used MiXCR to reprocess the reads, holding one entry per CDR3 protein. The table shows about 340,000 distinct CDR3 sequences, with 25% to 35% occurring only once. This clonotype was observed a few times. The target antigen is unknown. CDR1 SGHRS and CDR2 YFSETQ come from the germline V gene. There are 17 residues in the CDR3. Trimming cost V 3 bases and J 0 bases, with 19 bases left between them. Sequencing was performed on cultured PBMCs, taken from culture after CMV antigen stimulation. The chain combines TRBV5-1 with TRBJ2-7; D possibly corresponds to TRBD1 (6 bases). The sequence derives from a human donor in good health (CMV status not recorded). Some clones in this sample may be carry-over from other donors' samples. CDR3 sequence: CASSSLGATHNSYEQYF. CDR3 DNA: TGCGCCAGCAGCTCTCTGGGGGCCACGCACAACTCCTACGAGCAGTACTTC.